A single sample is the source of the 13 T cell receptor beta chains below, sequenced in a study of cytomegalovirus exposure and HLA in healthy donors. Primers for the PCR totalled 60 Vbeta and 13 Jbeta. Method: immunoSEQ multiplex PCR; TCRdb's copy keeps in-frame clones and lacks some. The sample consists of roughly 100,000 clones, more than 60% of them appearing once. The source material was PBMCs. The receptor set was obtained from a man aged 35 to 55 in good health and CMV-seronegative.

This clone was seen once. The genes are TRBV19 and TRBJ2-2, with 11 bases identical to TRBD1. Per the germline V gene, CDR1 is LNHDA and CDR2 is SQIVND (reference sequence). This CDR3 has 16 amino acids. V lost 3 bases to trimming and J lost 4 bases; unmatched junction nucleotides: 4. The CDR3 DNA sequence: TGTGCCAGTAGTATGGGGGGACAGGGGGTCACCGGGGAGCTGTTTTTT. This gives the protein CASSMGGQGVTGELFF.

The CDR3 loop reads CASAPPGANVLTF. The CDR3 DNA reads TGTGCTAGTGCCCCGCCAGGAGCCAACGTCCTGACTTTC. The rearrangement links TRBV12-5 to TRBJ2-6; D not certain. Germline CDR1 LGHNT, CDR2 FRNRAP. The length of the CDR3 is 13 residues. The V end was cut by 7 bases, the J end by 7 bases, with 11 bases between.

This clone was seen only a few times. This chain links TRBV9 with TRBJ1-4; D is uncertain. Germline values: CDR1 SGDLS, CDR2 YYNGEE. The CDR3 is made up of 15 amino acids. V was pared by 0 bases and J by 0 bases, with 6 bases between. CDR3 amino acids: CASSVGLTTNEKLFF. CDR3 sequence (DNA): TGTGCCAGCAGCGTAGGGCTGACAACTAATGAAAAACTGTTTTTT.

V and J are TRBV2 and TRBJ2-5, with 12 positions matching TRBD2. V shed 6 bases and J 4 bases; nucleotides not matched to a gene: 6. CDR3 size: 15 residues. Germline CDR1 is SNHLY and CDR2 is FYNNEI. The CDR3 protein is CASRGTSGRGETQYF. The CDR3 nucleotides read TGTGCCAGCAGGGGGACTAGCGGGCGAGGAGAGACCCAGTACTTC.

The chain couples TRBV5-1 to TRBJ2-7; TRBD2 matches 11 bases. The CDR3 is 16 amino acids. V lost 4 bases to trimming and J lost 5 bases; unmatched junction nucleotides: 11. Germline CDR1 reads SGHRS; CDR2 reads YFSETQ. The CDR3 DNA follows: TGCGCCAGCAGCCGCACGCTTAGCGGGGGGGCGGACGAGCAGTACTTC. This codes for CASSRTLSGGADEQYF.

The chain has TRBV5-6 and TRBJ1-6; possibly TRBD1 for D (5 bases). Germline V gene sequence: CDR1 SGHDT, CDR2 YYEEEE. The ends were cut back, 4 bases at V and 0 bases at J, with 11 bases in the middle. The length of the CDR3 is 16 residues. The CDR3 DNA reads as TGTGCCAGCAGCGGTAGGGGTAGCTCCTATAATTCACCCCTCCACTTT. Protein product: CASSGRGSSYNSPLHF.

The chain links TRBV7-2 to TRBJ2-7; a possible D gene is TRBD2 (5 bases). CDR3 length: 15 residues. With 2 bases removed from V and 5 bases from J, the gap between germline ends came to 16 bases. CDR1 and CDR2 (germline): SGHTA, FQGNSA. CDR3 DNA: TGTGCCAGCAGCTTACGGGGTCCTTCGGGCAACGAGCAGTACTTC. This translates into CASSLRGPSGNEQYF.

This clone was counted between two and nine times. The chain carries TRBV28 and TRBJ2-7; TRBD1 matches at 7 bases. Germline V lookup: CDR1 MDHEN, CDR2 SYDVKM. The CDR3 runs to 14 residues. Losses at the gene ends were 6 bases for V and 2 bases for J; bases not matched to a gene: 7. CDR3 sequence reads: CASRTTGVPYEQYF. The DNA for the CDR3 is TGTGCCAGCAGGACTACAGGGGTTCCCTACGAGCAGTACTTC.

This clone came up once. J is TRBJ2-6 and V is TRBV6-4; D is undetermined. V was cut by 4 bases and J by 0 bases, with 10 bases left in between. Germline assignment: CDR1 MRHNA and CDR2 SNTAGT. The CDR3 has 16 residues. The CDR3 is CASSGESLSGANVLTF. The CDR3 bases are TGTGCCAGCAGTGGAGAGTCCCTCTCTGGGGCCAACGTCCTGACTTTC.

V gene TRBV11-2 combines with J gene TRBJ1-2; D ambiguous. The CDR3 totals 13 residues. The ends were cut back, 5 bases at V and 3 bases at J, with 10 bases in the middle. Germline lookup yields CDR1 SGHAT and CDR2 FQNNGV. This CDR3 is CASSQDTHYGYTF. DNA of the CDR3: TGTGCCAGCAGCCAGGATACACACTATGGCTACACCTTC.

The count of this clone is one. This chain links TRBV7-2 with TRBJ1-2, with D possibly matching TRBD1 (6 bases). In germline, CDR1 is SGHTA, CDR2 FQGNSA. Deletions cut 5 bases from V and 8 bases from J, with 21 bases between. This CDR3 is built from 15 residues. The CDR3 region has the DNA TGTGCCAGCAGCCCCCCGCCAGGGGCAACGAGGGGCTACACCTTC. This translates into CASSPPPGATRGYTF.

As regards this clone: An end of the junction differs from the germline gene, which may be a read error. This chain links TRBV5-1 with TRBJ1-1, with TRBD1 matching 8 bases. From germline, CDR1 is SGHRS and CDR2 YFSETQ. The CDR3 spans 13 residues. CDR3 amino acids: CASSARTGTEEIF. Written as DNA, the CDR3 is TGCGCCAGCAGCGCCAGGACAGGGACGGAGGAAATCTTT.

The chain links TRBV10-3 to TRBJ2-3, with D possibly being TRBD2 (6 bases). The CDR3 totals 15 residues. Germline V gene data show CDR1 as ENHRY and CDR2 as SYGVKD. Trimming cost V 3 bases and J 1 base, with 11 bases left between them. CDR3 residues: CAISELGTGTDTQYF. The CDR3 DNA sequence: TGTGCCATCAGTGAACTGGGGACTGGCACAGATACGCAGTATTTT.